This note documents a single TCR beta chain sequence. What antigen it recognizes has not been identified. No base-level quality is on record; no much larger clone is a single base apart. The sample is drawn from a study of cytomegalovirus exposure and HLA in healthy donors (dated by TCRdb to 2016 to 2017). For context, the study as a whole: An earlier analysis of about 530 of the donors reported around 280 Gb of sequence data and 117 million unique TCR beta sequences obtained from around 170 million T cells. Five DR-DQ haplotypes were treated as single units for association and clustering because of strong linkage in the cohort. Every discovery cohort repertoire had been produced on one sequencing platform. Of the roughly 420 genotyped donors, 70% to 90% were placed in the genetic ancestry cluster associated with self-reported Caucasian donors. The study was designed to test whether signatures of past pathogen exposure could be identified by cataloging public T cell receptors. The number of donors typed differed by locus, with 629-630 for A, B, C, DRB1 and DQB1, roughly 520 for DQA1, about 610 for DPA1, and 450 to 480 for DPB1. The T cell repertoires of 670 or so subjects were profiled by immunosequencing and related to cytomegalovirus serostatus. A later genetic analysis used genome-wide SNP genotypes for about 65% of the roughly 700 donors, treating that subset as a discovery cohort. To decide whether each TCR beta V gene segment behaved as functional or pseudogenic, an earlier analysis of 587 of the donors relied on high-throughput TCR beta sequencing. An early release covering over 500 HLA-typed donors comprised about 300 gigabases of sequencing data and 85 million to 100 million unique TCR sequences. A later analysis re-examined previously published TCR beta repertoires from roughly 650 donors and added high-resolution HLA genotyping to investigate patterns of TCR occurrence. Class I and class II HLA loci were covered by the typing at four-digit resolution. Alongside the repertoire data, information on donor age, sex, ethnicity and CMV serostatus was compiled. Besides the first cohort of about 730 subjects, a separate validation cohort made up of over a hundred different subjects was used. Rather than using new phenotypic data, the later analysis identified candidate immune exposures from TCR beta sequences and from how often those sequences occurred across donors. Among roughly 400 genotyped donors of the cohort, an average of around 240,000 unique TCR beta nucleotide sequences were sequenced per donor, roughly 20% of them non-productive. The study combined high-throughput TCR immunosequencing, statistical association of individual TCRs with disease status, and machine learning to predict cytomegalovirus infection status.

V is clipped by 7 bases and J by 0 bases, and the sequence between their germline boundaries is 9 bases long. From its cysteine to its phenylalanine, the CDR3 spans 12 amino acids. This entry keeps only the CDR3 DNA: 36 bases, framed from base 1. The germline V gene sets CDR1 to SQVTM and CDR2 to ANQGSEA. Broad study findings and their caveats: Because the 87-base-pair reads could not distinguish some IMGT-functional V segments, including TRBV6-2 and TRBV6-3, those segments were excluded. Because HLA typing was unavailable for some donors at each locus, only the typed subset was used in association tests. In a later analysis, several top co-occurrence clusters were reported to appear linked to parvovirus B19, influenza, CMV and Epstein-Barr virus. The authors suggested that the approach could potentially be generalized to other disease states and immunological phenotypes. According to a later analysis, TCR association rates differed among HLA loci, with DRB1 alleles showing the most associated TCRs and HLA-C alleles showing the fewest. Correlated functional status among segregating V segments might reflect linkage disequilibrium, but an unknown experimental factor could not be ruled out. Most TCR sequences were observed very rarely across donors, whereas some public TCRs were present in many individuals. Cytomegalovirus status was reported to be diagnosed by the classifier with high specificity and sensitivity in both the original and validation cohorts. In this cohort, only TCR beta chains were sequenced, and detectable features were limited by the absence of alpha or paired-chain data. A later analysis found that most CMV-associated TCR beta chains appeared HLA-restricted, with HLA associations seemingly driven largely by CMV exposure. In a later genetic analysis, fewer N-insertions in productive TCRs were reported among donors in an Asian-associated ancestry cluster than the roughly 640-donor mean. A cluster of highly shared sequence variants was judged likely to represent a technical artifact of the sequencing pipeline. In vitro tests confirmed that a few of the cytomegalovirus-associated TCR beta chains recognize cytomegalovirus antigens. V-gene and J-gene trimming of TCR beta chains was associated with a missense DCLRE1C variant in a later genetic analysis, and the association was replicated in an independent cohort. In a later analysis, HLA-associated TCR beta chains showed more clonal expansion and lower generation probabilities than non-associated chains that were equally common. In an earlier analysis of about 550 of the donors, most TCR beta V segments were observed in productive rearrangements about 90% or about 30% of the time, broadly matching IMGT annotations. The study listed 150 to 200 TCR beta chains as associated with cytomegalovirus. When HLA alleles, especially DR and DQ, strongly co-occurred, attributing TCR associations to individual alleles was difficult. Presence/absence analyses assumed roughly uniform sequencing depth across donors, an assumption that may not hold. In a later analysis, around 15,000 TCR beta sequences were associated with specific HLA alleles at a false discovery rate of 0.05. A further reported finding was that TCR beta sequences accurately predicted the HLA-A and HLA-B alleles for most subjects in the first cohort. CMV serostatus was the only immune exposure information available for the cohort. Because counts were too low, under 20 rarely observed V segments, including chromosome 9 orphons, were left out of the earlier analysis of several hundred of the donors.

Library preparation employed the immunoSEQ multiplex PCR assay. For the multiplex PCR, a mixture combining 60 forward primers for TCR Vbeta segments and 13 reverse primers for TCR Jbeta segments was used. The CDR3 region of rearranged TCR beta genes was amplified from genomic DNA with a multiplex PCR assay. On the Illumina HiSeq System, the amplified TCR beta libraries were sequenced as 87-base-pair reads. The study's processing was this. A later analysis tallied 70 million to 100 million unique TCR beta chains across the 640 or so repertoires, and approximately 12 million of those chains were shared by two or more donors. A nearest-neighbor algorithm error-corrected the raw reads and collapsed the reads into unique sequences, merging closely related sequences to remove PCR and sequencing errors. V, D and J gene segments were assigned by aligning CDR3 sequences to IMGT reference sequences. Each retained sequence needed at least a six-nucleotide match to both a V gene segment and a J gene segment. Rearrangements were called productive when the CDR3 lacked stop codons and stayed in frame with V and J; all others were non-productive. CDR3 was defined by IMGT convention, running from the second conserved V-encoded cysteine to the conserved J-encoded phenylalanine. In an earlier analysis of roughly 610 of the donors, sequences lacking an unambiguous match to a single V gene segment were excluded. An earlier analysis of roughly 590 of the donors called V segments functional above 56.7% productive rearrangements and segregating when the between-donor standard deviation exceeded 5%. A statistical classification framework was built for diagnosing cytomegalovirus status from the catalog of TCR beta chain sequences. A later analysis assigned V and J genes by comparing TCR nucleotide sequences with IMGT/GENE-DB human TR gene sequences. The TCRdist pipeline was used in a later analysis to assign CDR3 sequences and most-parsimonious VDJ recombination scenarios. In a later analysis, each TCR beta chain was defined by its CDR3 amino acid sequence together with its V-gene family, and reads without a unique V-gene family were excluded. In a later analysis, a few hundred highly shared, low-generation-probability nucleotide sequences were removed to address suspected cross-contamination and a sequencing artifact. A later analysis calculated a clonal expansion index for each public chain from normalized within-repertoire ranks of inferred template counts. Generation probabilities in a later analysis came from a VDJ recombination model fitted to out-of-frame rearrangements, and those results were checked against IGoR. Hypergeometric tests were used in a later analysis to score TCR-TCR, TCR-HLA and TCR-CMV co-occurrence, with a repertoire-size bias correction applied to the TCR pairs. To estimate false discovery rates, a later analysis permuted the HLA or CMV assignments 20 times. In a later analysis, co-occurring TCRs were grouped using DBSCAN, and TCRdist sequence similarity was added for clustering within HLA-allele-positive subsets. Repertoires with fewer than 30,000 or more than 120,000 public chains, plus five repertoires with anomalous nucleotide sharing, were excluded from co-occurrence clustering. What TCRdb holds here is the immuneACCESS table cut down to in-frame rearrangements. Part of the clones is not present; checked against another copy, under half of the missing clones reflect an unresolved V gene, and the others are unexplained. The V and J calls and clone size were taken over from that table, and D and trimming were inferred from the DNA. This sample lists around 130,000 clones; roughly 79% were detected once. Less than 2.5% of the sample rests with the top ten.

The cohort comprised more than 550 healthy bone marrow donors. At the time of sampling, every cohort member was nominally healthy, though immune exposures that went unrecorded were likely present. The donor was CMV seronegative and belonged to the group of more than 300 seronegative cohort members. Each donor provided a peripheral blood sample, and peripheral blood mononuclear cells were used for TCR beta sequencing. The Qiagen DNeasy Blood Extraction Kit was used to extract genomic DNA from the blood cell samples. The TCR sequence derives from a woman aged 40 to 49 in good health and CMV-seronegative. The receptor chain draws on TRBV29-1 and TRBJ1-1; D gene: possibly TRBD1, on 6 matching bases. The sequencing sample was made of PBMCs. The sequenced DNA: TGCAGCGGTGGACAGATGAACACTGAAGCTTTCTTT. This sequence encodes CSGGQMNTEAFF.